The present TCR beta chain was sequenced within a study of control samples from healthy donors and cancer patients. The method was immunoSEQ multiplex PCR; TCRdb's version includes in-frame clones alone and lacks a portion of them. The sample lists about 55,000 clones; roughly 86% were seen once. The CDR3 is 14 residues long. Germline trimming cut 5 bases from V and 3 bases from J; bases unmatched to any gene: 6. The germline CDR1 and CDR2 sequences are SGHAT and FQNNGV. The receptor was derived from a middle-aged man in good health. J is TRBJ1-1 and V is TRBV11-2; TRBD1 matches at 7 bases. Sequencing was done on a sample of blood. For the CDR3, the DNA is TGTGCCAGCAGCAACCACGACAGGGACACTGAAGCTTTCTTT. Its protein product is CASSNHDRDTEAFF.